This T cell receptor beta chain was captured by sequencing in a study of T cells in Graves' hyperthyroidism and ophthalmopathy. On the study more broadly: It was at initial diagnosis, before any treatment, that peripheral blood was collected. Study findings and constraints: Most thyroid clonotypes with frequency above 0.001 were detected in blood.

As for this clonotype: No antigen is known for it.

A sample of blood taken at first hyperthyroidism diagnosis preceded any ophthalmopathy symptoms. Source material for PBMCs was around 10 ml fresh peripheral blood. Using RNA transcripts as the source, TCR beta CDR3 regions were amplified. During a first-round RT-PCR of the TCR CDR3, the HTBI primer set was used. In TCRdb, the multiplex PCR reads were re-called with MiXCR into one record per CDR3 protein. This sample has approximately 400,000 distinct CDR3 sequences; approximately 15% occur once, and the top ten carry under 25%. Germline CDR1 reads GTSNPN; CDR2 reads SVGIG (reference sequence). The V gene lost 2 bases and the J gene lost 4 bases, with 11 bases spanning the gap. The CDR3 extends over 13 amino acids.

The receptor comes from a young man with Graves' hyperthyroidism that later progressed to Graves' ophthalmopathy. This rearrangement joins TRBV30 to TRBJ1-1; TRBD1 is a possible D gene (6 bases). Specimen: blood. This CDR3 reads CAWSWGASTEAFF. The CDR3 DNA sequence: TGTGCCTGGAGTTGGGGGGCAAGCACTGAAGCTTTCTTT. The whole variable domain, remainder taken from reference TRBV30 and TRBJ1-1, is SQTIHQWPATLVQPVGSPLSLECTVEGTSNPNLYWYRQAAGRGLQLLFYSVGIGQISSEVPQNLSASRPQDRQFILSSKKLLLSDSGFYLCAWSWGASTEAFFGQGTRLTVV.